This T cell receptor (beta chain) originates from a study of neurological immune-mediated disorders. In Maryland, USA, blood bank volunteers were the healthy controls. TCRdb fed the 5' RACE reads into MiXCR, producing one record per CDR3 protein. The sample has 30,000 to 35,000 distinct CDR3 sequences, about 3.8% seen once; the top ten hold more than 20%. This clonotype was counted many times. V was cut by 5 bases and J by 0 bases, with 13 bases left in between. Per the germline V gene, CDR1 is MNHEY and CDR2 is SMNVEV (reference sequence). The CDR3 is made up of 15 amino acids. The rearrangement uses TRBV27 and TRBJ1-1; D may be TRBD1 (5 bases). Sequencing was done on a sample of CD4+ T cells from blood. This TCR was sampled from a woman aged 40 to 50 in good health. CDR3 sequence reads: CASSRSGPMNTEAFF. In DNA form, the CDR3 reads TGTGCCAGCAGTAGATCGGGACCCATGAACACTGAAGCTTTCTTT.